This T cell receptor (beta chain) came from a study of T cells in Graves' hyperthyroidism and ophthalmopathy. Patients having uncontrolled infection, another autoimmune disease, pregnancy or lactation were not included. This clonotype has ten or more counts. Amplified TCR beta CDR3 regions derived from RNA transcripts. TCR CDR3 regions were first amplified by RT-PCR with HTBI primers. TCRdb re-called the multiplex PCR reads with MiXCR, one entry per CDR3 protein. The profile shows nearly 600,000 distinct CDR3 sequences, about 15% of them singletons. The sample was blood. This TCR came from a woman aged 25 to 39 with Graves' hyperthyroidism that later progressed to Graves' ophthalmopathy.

CDR3 residues: CASSPMEQETQYF. CDR3 nucleotides: TGTGCCAGCTCACCGATGGAACAAGAGACCCAGTACTTC. The chain joins TRBV18 to TRBJ2-5; D not resolved. V lost 3 bases to trimming and J lost 2 bases, with 7 bases between them. The germline V gene encodes CDR1 KGHSH and CDR2 LQKENI. CDR3 length: 13 amino acids.